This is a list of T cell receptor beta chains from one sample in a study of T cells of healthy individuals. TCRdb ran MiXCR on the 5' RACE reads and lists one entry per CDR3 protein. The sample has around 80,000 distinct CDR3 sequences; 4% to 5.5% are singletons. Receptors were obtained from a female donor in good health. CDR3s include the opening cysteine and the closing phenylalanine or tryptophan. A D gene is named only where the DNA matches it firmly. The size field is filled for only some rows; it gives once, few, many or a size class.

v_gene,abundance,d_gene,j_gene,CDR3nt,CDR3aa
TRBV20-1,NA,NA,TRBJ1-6,TGCAGTGCTAGAGATGGGGGGGAGTCTAATTCACCCCTCAACTTT,CSARDGGESNSPLNF
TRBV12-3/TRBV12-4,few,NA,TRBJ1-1,TGTGCCAGCACTCGGGGGAAGGCTCTCAGGAACACTGAAGCTTTCTTT,CASTRGKALRNTEAFF
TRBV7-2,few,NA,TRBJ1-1,TGTGCCAGCAGCCCCAATGTGAACACTGAAGCTTTCTTT,CASSPNVNTEAFF
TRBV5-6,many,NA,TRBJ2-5,TGTGCCAGCAGCTTGGACGAGACCCAGTACTTC,CASSLDETQYF
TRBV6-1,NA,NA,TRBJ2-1,TGTGCCAGCAGTGAAGTTCAGACAGTCCCTGGGCGGCCGTTCTTC,CASSEVQTVPGRPFF
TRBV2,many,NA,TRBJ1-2,TGTGCCAGCAGTTGGACCTCTCTAGGCTACACCTTC,CASSWTSLGYTF
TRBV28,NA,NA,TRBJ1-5,TGTGCCAGCAGTCTCCTGGGCAGTACAAATCAGCCCCAGCATTTT,CASSLLGSTNQPQHF
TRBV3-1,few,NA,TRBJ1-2,TGTGCCAGCAGCCAAGGGAGAACAGGGAAGGACTACACCTTC,CASSQGRTGKDYTF
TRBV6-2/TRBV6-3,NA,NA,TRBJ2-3,TGTGCCAGCAGTGACCGGGACCGACGGGCAGATACGCAGTATTTT,CASSDRDRRADTQYF
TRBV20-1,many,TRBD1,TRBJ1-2,TGCAGTGCTAGAACTACCGGGACAGCGAGAAACTATGGCTACACCTTC,CSARTTGTARNYGYTF
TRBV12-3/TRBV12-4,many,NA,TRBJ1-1,TGTGCCAGCAATCAAGGGAGCGGAAGGGGAGCTTTCTTT,CASNQGSGRGAFF
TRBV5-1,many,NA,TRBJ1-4,TGCGCCAGCACCTGGGGCCCGGATGAAAAACTGTTTTTT,CASTWGPDEKLFF
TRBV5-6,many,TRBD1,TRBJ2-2,TGTGCCAGCAGCCCAATCCGCCAGGGGGTGGTGAACACCGGGGAGCTGTTTTTT,CASSPIRQGVVNTGELFF
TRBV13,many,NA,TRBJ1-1,TGTGCCAGCAGCTTAGCCAGCATGAACACTGAAGCTTTCTTT,CASSLASMNTEAFF
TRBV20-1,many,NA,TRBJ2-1,TGCAGTGCTAGTAACCCTAGCTCCTACAATGAGCAGTTCTTC,CSASNPSSYNEQFF
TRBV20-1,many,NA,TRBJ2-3,TGCAGTGTCGGAGAGAGAGCAGATACGCAGTATTTT,CSVGERADTQYF
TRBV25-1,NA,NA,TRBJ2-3,TGTGCCACCCTCGACTCCCGGTCGGTTGATACGCAGTATTTT,CATLDSRSVDTQYF
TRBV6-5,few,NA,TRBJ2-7,TGTGCCAGCATCTCGGACTCGACCTACGAGCAGTACTTC,CASISDSTYEQYF
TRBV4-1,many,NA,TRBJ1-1,TGCGCCAGCAGCCAAGCATTGGTTACAGGTCATCCTGAAGCTTTCTTT,CASSQALVTGHPEAFF
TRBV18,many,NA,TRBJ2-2,TGTGCCAGCTCACCTGACCGCGCAAGGGCCGAGGAGCTGTTTTTT,CASSPDRARAEELFF
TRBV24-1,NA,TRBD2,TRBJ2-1,TGTGCCACCAGTGCCTTGACTAGCGGGAGCGACAATGAGCAGTTCTTC,CATSALTSGSDNEQFF
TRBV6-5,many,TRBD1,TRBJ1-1,TGTGCCAGCAGTTCCGGACAGGGGGGTTTGAACACTGAAGCTTTCTTT,CASSSGQGGLNTEAFF
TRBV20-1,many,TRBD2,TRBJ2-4,TGCAGTGCCCCGGGACTAGCGGATGCCAAAAACATTCAGTACTTC,CSAPGLADAKNIQYF
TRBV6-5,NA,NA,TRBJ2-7,TGTGCCAGCAGTTATCCCGAGCAGTACTTC,CASSYPEQYF
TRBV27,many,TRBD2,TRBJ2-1,TGTGCCAGCAGTTTTAGCGGGAGGGTTTACAATGAGCAGTTCTTC,CASSFSGRVYNEQFF
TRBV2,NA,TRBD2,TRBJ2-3,TGTGCCAGCATCGTCCCTAGCGGGAGGGCAGATACGCAGTATTTT,CASIVPSGRADTQYF
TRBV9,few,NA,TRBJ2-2,TGTGCCAGCAGCGTAGCTACCGGGGAGCTGTTTTTT,CASSVATGELFF
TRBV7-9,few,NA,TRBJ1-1,TGTGCCAGCAGCCCCGGGACCTGGAAGAACACTGAAGCTTTCTTT,CASSPGTWKNTEAFF
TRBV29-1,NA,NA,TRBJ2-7,TGCAGCGTTGAATCACCCGCGCAGGGGAGCTCCTACGAGCAGTACTTC,CSVESPAQGSSYEQYF
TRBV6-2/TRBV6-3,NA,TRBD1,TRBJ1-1,TGTGCCAGCCGACCTCCGACAGGGGTACGTAAGAACACTGAAGCTTTCTTT,CASRPPTGVRKNTEAFF
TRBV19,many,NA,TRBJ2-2,TGTGCCAGTAGTTTCGACAGCGCGAACACCGGGGAGCTGTTTTTT,CASSFDSANTGELFF
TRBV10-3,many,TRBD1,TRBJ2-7,TGTGCCATCAGTGGGACAGGGGGCTGGTACGAGCAGTACTTC,CAISGTGGWYEQYF
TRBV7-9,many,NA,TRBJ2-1,TGTGCCAGCAGCTTGTCCGACTACAATGAGCAGTTCTTC,CASSLSDYNEQFF
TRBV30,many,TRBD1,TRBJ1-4,TGTGCCTGGAGTCCCGGACAGGGAGACGAAAAACTGTTTTTT,CAWSPGQGDEKLFF
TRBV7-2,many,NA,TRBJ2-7,TGTGCCAGCAGCTCCACAGCCTACGAGCAGTACTTC,CASSSTAYEQYF
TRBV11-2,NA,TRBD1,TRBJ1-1,TGTGCCAGCAGCTCCACGGACAGGGCTTTCTTT,CASSSTDRAFF
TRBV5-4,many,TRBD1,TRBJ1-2,TGTGCCAGCAGCGGACAGGGGGATCGAAATGGCTACACCTTC,CASSGQGDRNGYTF
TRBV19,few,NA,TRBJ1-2,TGTGCCAGTAGTCCAGGGGCGAACTATGGCTACACCTTC,CASSPGANYGYTF
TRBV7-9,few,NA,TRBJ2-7,TGTGCCAGCAGCCAAAGTCGGGGCTACGAGCAGTACTTC,CASSQSRGYEQYF
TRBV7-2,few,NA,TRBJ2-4,TGTGCCAGCAGCTTTTTTCACAGGGTCAAAAACATTCAGTACTTC,CASSFFHRVKNIQYF
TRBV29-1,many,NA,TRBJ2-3,TGCAGCGTTGAGAGTTCGGGAGGCACAGATACGCAGTATTTT,CSVESSGGTDTQYF